This T cell receptor beta chain comes out of a study of shared clonotypes between healthy human individuals. The data were produced by immunoSEQ multiplex PCR, yet TCRdb's version contains in-frame clones alone and is incomplete. The data show over a million clones, about three quarters seen once. The V gene's germline CDR1 is SGHTA and CDR2 FQGNSA. The germline V and J ends were trimmed by 1 base and 4 bases, with 3 bases remaining between them. The CDR3 consists of 12 residues. The split of CD4+ cells yielded CD45RA+ naive and CD45RA-negative memory subsets. Comment on this clone: The antigen remains undetermined. A much larger clone lies one base from this, so it may be a read error.

Overall study results and limits: As a rule, naive subsets had a larger estimated richness than memory subsets.

The chain uses TRBV7-2 and TRBJ2-3; D is unclear. The sequence was obtained from a man aged 18 to 35 in good health. Input material: memory CD4+ T cells sorted from blood. Specified subset: CD45RA-negative fraction. CDR3 protein: CASSLDSDTQYF. For the CDR3, the DNA is TGTGCCAGCAGCTTAGACTCAGATACGCAGTATTTT.